The 3 T cell receptor beta chains below all came from one sample that was sequenced in a study of sequential checkpoint blockade in melanoma. Data came from immunoSEQ multiplex PCR; TCRdb stores just in-frame clones and leaves some out. In the table there are roughly 6,400 clones, under 25% of which are singletons. Noted treatment: randomized to nivolumab then ipilimumab (arm A) or the reverse (arm B). The specimen comprised tumor tissue (inferred from file names), sampled from a patient given nivolumab and ipilimumab in sequence. Every receptor here comes from a human donor with melanoma.

This clone was seen more than once but under ten times. The chain links TRBV2 to TRBJ2-3, with TRBD2 matching over 7 bases. Losses at the gene ends were 0 bases for V and 4 bases for J; bases not matched to a gene: 13. CDR1 and CDR2 from the germline V gene are SNHLY and FYNNEI. This CDR3 region has 18 residues. This CDR3 reads CASSEALPRREPADTQYF. In nucleotides, the CDR3 is TGTGCCAGCAGTGAAGCGCTTCCCCGGCGGGAGCCTGCAGATACGCAGTATTTT.

The chain links TRBV18 to TRBJ2-7; 11 nucleotides agree with TRBD2. J gave up 6 bases and V 9 bases, and 7 bases lay outside the gene matches. This CDR3 region has 13 residues. The germline CDR1 and CDR2 sequences are KGHSH and LQKENI. The CDR3 sequence: CARGIAGGREQYF. Here the CDR3 DNA reads TGTGCCAGGGGGATAGCGGGAGGGCGCGAGCAGTACTTC.

This clone occurred a few times. J is TRBJ1-1 and V is TRBV6-8; D gene unclear. The germline V gene encodes CDR1 MNHGY and CDR2 SAAAGT. The V end was cut by 6 bases, the J end by 6 bases, with 11 bases between. This CDR3 is built from 12 residues. The CDR3 sequence: CASRMGFAEAFF. The CDR3 nucleotides read TGTGCCAGCAGGATGGGGTTCGCTGAAGCTTTCTTT.